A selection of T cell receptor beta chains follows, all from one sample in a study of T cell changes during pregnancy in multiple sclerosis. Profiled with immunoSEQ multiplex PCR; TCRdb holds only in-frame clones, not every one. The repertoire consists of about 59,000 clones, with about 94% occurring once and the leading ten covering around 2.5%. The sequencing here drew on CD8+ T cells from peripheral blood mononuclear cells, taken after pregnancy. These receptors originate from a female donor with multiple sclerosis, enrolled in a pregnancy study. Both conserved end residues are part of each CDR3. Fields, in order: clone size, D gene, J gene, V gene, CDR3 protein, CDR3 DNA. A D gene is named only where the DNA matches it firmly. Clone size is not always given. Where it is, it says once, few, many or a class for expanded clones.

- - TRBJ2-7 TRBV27 CASSLSSGVIYEQYF TGTGCCAGCAGTTTATCGTCAGGGGTAATATACGAGCAGTACTTC
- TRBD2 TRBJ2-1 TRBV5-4 CASSLAGTSPANEQFF TGTGCCAGCAGCTTGGCCGGGACTAGCCCTGCCAATGAGCAGTTCTTC
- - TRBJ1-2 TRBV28 CATPDSFYGYTF TGTGCCACCCCGGACAGTTTTTATGGCTACACCTTC
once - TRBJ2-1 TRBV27 CASSLTAGMGNNEQFF TGTGCCAGCAGTTTAACAGCGGGCATGGGTAACAATGAGCAGTTCTTC
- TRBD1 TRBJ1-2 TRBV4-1 CASSPRQGVGGYTF TGCGCCAGCAGCCCCAGACAGGGGGTCGGTGGCTACACCTTC
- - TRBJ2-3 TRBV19 CASSDGGPRNTQYF TGTGCCAGTAGTGACGGGGGGCCACGGAATACGCAGTATTTT
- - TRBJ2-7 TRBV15 CATSATTGSSYEQYF TGTGCCACCAGCGCCACGACAGGTTCCTCCTACGAGCAGTACTTC
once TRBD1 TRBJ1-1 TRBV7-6 CASSHGIGTAGEAFF TGTGCCAGCAGCCACGGGATTGGGACAGCGGGTGAAGCTTTCTTT
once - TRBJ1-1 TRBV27 CASSFSIHQNTEAFF TGTGCCAGCAGTTTTTCTATTCATCAAAACACTGAAGCTTTCTTT
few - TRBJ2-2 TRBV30 CAWSAPGLHTGELFF TGTGCCTGGAGCGCCCCGGGACTCCACACCGGGGAGCTGTTTTTT
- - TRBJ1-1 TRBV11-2 CASSLNPGAEAFF TGTGCCAGCAGCTTAAACCCGGGGGCTGAAGCTTTCTTT
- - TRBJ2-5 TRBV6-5 CASSYSSASETQYF TGTGCCAGCAGTTACTCATCCGCGTCGGAGACCCAGTACTTC
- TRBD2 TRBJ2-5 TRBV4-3 CASSQDPSGKTQYF TGCGCCAGCAGCCAAGATCCTAGCGGGAAGACCCAGTACTTC
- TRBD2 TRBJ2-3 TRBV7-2 CASTKRRASGRGTDTQYF TGTGCCAGCACCAAGAGGAGGGCTAGCGGGAGAGGAACAGATACGCAGTATTTT
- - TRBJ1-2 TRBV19 CASTEGLDGYTF TGTGCCAGTACCGAGGGATTGGATGGCTACACCTTC
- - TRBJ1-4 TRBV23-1 CASPGRGEKLFF TGCGCCAGCCCAGGGAGGGGTGAAAAACTGTTTTTT
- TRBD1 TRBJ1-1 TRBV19 CASSIGTVEAFF TGTGCCAGTAGTATTGGGACAGTTGAAGCTTTCTTT
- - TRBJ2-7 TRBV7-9 CASSSGLSYEQYF TGTGCCAGCAGCTCGGGACTTTCCTACGAGCAGTACTTC
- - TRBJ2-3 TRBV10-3 CAISEPGEGDTQYF TGTGCCATCAGTGAGCCCGGAGAGGGAGATACGCAGTATTTT
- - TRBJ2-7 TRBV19 CASSIDGGAAYEQYF TGTGCCAGTAGTATAGATGGGGGGGCGGCCTACGAGCAGTACTTC
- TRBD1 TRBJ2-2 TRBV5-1 CASSRDRGAPGELFF TGCGCCAGCAGCCGGGACAGGGGAGCACCCGGGGAGCTGTTTTTT
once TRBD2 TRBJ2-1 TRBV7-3 CASSVGLAGIDRDEQFF TGTGCCAGCAGCGTCGGACTAGCGGGAATCGACCGGGATGAGCAGTTCTTC
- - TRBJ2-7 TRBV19 CASSITRAGEQYF TGTGCCAGTAGTATAACAAGAGCAGGGGAGCAGTACTTC
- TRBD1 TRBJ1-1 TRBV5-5 CASSLGQGAGTEAFF TGTGCCAGCAGCTTGGGGCAGGGGGCTGGGACTGAAGCTTTCTTT
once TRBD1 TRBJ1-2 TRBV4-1 CASSQTGGRGYTF TGCGCCAGCAGCCAGACAGGGGGCAGAGGCTACACCTTC
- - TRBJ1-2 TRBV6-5 CASSYADPFYGYTF TGTGCCAGCAGTTACGCGGATCCCTTCTATGGCTACACCTTC
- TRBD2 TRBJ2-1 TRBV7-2 CASRPGTRHPNEQFF TGTGCCAGCAGACCCGGGACTAGACATCCCAATGAGCAGTTCTTC
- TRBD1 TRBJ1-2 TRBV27 CASSLSTGDYGYTF TGTGCCAGCAGTTTGTCGACAGGGGACTATGGCTACACCTTC
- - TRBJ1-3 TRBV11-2 CASSLAPGTGNTIYF TGTGCCAGCAGCTTAGCCCCAGGGACTGGAAACACCATATATTTT
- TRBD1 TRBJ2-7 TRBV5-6 CASSEDGQGIYEQYF TGTGCCAGCAGCGAGGACGGACAGGGGATTTACGAGCAGTACTTC
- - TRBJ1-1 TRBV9 CASSVGTGTEAFF TGTGCCAGCAGCGTAGGAACGGGGACTGAAGCTTTCTTT
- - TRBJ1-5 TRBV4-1 CASSQAVNQPQHF TGCGCCAGCAGCCAGGCAGTAAATCAGCCCCAGCATTTT
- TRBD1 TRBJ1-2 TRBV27 CASKRGTGHGYTF TGTGCCAGCAAGAGGGGGACAGGGCATGGCTACACCTTC
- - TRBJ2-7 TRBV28 CAINGGGGEQYF TGTGCCATCAACGGGGGCGGGGGAGAGCAGTACTTC
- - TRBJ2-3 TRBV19 CASSGVVWDPEGTSTDTQYF TGTGCCAGTAGTGGGGTAGTTTGGGACCCTGAGGGGACTAGCACAGATACGCAGTATTTT
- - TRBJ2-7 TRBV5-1 CASSLRRWTALDEQYF TGCGCCAGCAGCTTGAGGAGATGGACAGCCCTTGACGAGCAGTACTTC
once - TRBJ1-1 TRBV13 CASSLGRGQPEAFF TGTGCCAGCAGCTTAGGCCGCGGGCAGCCTGAAGCTTTCTTT